Below are 30 T cell receptor beta chains sequenced from a single sample in a study of CD8+ T cells in alopecia areata. RNA extraction and reverse transcription yielded cDNA as sequencing template. Data came from immunoSEQ multiplex PCR; TCRdb stores just in-frame clones and leaves some out. The sample yields some 110,000 clones, roughly 50% seen once. Treatment specified: oral pan-JAK inhibitor, 5-10 mg twice daily. This specimen consisted of CD8+ T cells sorted from blood, obtained at week 24, from a patient treated with tofacitinib. The receptors come from a human donor with alopecia areata.

This clone appeared a single time. The chain employs TRBV5-1 and TRBJ1-1, with a weak D call TRBD1 (5 bases). V was pared by 4 bases and J by 4 bases, with 17 bases between. CDR1 and CDR2 (germline): SGHRS, YFSETQ. This CDR3 comprises 15 residues. CDR3 sequence: CASSDPSAGVTEAFF. The CDR3 DNA reads as TGCGCCAGCAGCGACCCCTCCGCGGGGGTCACTGAAGCTTTCTTT.

The chain employs TRBV4-3 and TRBJ1-2; D remains ambiguous. The CDR3 spans 15 residues. The V and J ends lost 1 base and 2 bases respectively, with 11 bases between them. CDR1 and CDR2 from the germline V gene are LGHNA and YSLEER. CDR3 nucleotides: TGCGCCAGCAGCCAAGTGTCCGAAGCAAACTATGGCTACACCTTC. Its translation: CASSQVSEANYGYTF.

J is TRBJ1-1 and V is TRBV6-5, with unresolved D. CDR3 length: 15 residues. V was clipped by 10 bases and J by 1 base, with 19 bases between them. CDR1 and CDR2 (germline): MNHEY, SVGAGI. The CDR3 DNA reads TGTGCCACCCAGACCTTCGGGGAAACGAACACTGAAGCTTTCTTT. This gives the protein CATQTFGETNTEAFF.

This chain connects TRBV10-2 to TRBJ1-1, with a weak D call TRBD1 (5 bases). Trimming took off 7 bases at V and 0 bases at J, with 9 bases between the two ends. CDR3 length: 13 residues. Germline CDR1 and CDR2: WSHSY and SAAADI. CDR3 sequence reads: CASTQDMNTEAFF. The CDR3, as DNA: TGCGCCAGCACCCAGGACATGAACACTGAAGCTTTCTTT.

This clone was observed a few times. At one boundary the junction diverges from the germline segment, which might be a read error. V and J are TRBV13 and TRBJ2-7; D assignment may be TRBD1 or TRBD2 (5 bases each). Per the germline V gene, CDR1 is PRHDT and CDR2 is FYEKMQ (reference sequence). This CDR3 has 16 amino acids. CDR3 sequence reads: CASSLGTQASISEQYF. Written as DNA, the CDR3 is TGCGCCAGCAGCCTTGGGACCCAAGCCTCCATCTCCGAGCAGTACTTC.

The gene calls are TRBV4-2 and TRBJ2-7; 7 bases agree with TRBD1. CDR3 size: 13 residues. Germline V gene lookup returns CDR1 LGHNA and CDR2 YNFKEQ. The junction had 6 bases not matched to a gene; V was cut back by 8 bases and J by 2 bases. This chain's CDR3 is CASATGRPYEQYF. CDR3 in DNA: TGTGCCAGCGCGACAGGGAGACCCTACGAGCAGTACTTC.

This clone was seen a handful of times. The chain is built from TRBV29-1 and TRBJ2-2; D gene ambiguous. Germline lookup yields CDR1 SQVTM and CDR2 ANQGSEA. V was trimmed by 6 bases and J by 2 bases, leaving 10 bases between them. The CDR3 is 13 residues long. In DNA form, the CDR3 reads TGCAGCGTAATCGACCCCAACACCGGGGAGCTGTTTTTT. This gives the protein CSVIDPNTGELFF.

This chain connects TRBV9 to TRBJ2-7; no reliable D call. V lost 4 bases, J lost 0 bases, and 11 bases lay in between. Germline CDR1 and CDR2: SGDLS and YYNGEE. CDR3 size: 14 residues. CDR3 protein: CASSKGPSSYEQYF. The CDR3, as DNA: TGTGCCAGCAGCAAGGGTCCTAGCTCCTACGAGCAGTACTTC.

This clone was observed a few times. The V gene is TRBV7-9, the J gene TRBJ1-2, with D hard to call. V shed 1 base and J shed 7 bases, with 16 bases lying between them. CDR1 is SEHNR and CDR2 is FQNEAQ in the germline V gene (reference sequence). The CDR3 extends over 15 amino acids. This CDR3 is CASSLGFKSLTGYTF. CDR3 sequence (DNA): TGTGCCAGCAGCTTAGGCTTTAAGTCCCTCACTGGCTACACCTTC.

The J gene is TRBJ2-5, the V gene TRBV27; TRBD1 or TRBD2 may be the D gene (6 bases each). Trimming took off 2 bases at V and 0 bases at J, with 16 bases between the two ends. This CDR3 is built from 17 residues. Germline lookup yields CDR1 MNHEY and CDR2 SMNVEV (reference sequence). The CDR3 sequence: CASSLGPGASYQETQYF. CDR3 bases: TGTGCCAGCAGTTTAGGCCCGGGGGCCTCGTACCAAGAGACCCAGTACTTC.

The rearrangement joins TRBV7-9 to TRBJ2-3; D unclear. V gave up 5 bases and J gave up 3 bases, with 6 bases separating them. Germline V CDR1 and CDR2: SEHNR, FQNEAQ (reference sequence). This CDR3 is 12 amino acids long. CDR3 DNA sequence: TGTGCCAGCAGCCCCCATACAGATACGCAGTATTTT. This encodes CASSPHTDTQYF.

V and J are TRBV7-9 and TRBJ1-2; D is perhaps TRBD1 (6 bases). This CDR3 spans 17 amino acids. Germline CDR1 SEHNR, CDR2 FQNEAQ (reference sequence). Trimming shortened V by 3 bases and J by 2 bases, and 19 bases separated the two germline ends. The CDR3 bases are TGTGCCAGCAGCTTGCTAGGGGGGGGGACTCCCAACTATGGCTACACCTTC. It codes for CASSLLGGGTPNYGYTF.

The chain links TRBV27 to TRBJ2-7, with 8 bases aligning to TRBD1. Germline V gene lookup returns CDR1 MNHEY and CDR2 SMNVEV (reference sequence). The J segment lost 0 bases and the V segment lost 8 bases, leaving 6 bases of the junction unmatched. This CDR3 comprises 14 residues. This CDR3 is CASARTGNSYEQYF. CDR3 nucleotide sequence: TGTGCCAGCGCCCGGACAGGGAACTCCTACGAGCAGTACTTC.

This clone was found a few times. The chain couples TRBV7-9 to TRBJ1-2, with 7 positions matching TRBD1. V lost 5 bases, J lost 2 bases, and 2 bases stayed unmatched. The CDR3 consists of 13 residues. The germline V gene encodes CDR1 SEHNR and CDR2 FQNEAQ (reference sequence). Here the CDR3 DNA reads TGTGCCAGCAGCACACAGGGGAACTATGGCTACACCTTC. It translates to CASSTQGNYGYTF. Supplemented by reference TRBV7-9 and TRBJ1-2, the full variable domain reads DTGVSQNPRHKITKRGQNVTFRCDPISEHNRLYWYRQTLGQGPEFLTYFQNEAQLEKSRLLSDRFSAERPKGSFSTLEIQRTEQGDSAMYLCASSTQGNYGYTFGSGTRLTVV.

The chain has TRBV5-6 and TRBJ1-5; D might be TRBD1 (6 bases). Germline V gives CDR1 SGHDT, CDR2 YYEEEE. V was trimmed by 0 bases and J by 7 bases, leaving 11 bases between them. This CDR3 region has 14 residues. The CDR3: CASSLGRGGQPQHF. Here the CDR3 DNA reads TGTGCCAGCAGCTTGGGCAGGGGAGGACAGCCCCAGCATTTT.

This clone appeared a few times. The rearrangement uses TRBV4-1 and TRBJ2-1; TRBD2 aligns across 7 bases. Germline trimming cut 0 bases from V and 6 bases from J; bases unmatched to any gene: 20. Germline values: CDR1 MGHRA, CDR2 YSYEKL. The CDR3 loop spans 20 amino acids. CDR3 in DNA: TGCGCCAGCAGCCAAGATTTTAGCATCCGGGGGGACCCGGAGGGCAATGAGCAGTTCTTC. Its protein is CASSQDFSIRGDPEGNEQFF.

The CDR3 loop is CASSQGRGLTEAFF. In nucleotides, the CDR3 is TGTGCCAGCAGCCAGGGGAGGGGGTTGACTGAAGCTTTCTTT. The V and J genes are TRBV27 and TRBJ1-1; a possible D gene is TRBD1 (6 bases). Germline CDR1 reads MNHEY; CDR2 reads SMNVEV (reference sequence). The CDR3 runs 14 residues. V lost 6 bases and J 5 bases, leaving 16 bases between the germline ends.

The V and J genes are TRBV10-3 and TRBJ2-5; perhaps TRBD2 as D (5 bases). CDR1 and CDR2 (germline): ENHRY, SYGVKD. V was trimmed by 3 bases and J by 0 bases, leaving 14 bases between them. There are 16 residues in the CDR3. CDR3 protein: CAISDGVGSYQETQYF. In nucleotides, the CDR3 is TGTGCCATCAGTGACGGGGTGGGGAGTTACCAAGAGACCCAGTACTTC.

V gene TRBV13 combines with J gene TRBJ2-7; the D call may be TRBD1 or TRBD2 (5 bases each). Germline-derived CDR1 and CDR2 are PRHDT and FYEKMQ (reference sequence). The CDR3 has 15 amino acids. Trimming took off 5 bases at V and 5 bases at J, with 19 bases between the two ends. The CDR3 DNA follows: TGTGCCAGCAGCGGGGTAGGGGAGAAGACGGACGAGCAGTACTTC. Translation: CASSGVGEKTDEQYF.

The J gene is TRBJ1-1, the V gene TRBV5-8; possible D gene TRBD1, 5 bases. CDR3 length: 13 residues. V was trimmed by 2 bases and J by 5 bases, leaving 10 bases between them. From germline, CDR1 is SGHTS and CDR2 YDEGEE. The CDR3 loop is CASSFRGWTEAFF. The CDR3 DNA reads as TGTGCCAGCAGCTTTAGGGGATGGACTGAAGCTTTCTTT.

This chain links TRBV30 with TRBJ1-4; possible D gene TRBD1, 5 bases. From germline, CDR1 is GTSNPN and CDR2 SVGIG (reference sequence). The ends were cut back, 2 bases at V and 7 bases at J, with 14 bases in the middle. This CDR3 has 14 amino acids. Here the CDR3 reads CAWSSGYRGEKLFF. For the CDR3, the DNA is TGTGCCTGGAGTAGCGGGTATAGGGGTGAAAAACTGTTTTTT.

The chain has TRBV11-2 and TRBJ2-1, with D maybe TRBD1 (6 bases). Trimming shortened V by 5 bases and J by 9 bases, and 17 bases separated the two germline ends. Germline V gene sequence: CDR1 SGHAT, CDR2 FQNNGV. This CDR3 has 14 residues. CDR3 sequence reads: CASSPGTGRFEQFF. In DNA, the CDR3 is TGTGCCAGCAGCCCAGGCACAGGGAGATTTGAGCAGTTCTTC. Combining the CDR3 with reference TRBV11-2 and TRBJ2-1 gives the whole variable domain EAGVAQSPRYKIIEKRQSVAFWCNPISGHATLYWYQQILGQGPKLLIQFQNNGVVDDSQLPKDRFSAERLKGVDSTLKIQPAKLEDSAVYLCASSPGTGRFEQFFGPGTRLTVL.

The chain has TRBV5-1 and TRBJ2-6; 8 positions match TRBD2. There are 18 residues in the CDR3. The J segment lost 4 bases and the V segment lost 2 bases, leaving 11 bases of the junction unmatched. Looked up from germline, CDR1 is SGHRS and CDR2 is YFSETQ. The CDR3 sequence is CASSFPGGGEGGANVLTF. The CDR3 region has the DNA TGCGCCAGCAGCTTCCCCGGGGGGGGCGAAGGAGGGGCCAACGTCCTGACTTTC.

The V and J genes are TRBV27 and TRBJ1-5; D ambiguous. Germline CDR1 MNHEY, CDR2 SMNVEV (reference sequence). The V end was cut by 2 bases, the J end by 1 base, with 9 bases between. This CDR3 region has 15 residues. The chain's CDR3 is CASSLVWGSNQPQHF. The CDR3 bases are TGTGCCAGCAGTTTAGTTTGGGGAAGCAATCAGCCCCAGCATTTT.

V gene TRBV12-2 combines with J gene TRBJ2-3. TRBV12-2 is termed a pseudogene. CDR3 length: 11 amino acids. In DNA, the CDR3 is TGTGCAAGTCGCTTACCAGATACGCAGTATTTT. It codes for CASRLPDTQYF.

There are a few counts of this clone. The rearrangement links TRBV13 to TRBJ2-7; 8 nucleotides align to TRBD1. With 6 bases clipped from V and 5 bases from J, the junction kept 12 bases outside the gene matches. Germline lookup yields CDR1 PRHDT and CDR2 FYEKMQ (reference sequence). The CDR3 sequence is 15 residues long. In nucleotides, the CDR3 is TGTGCCAGCAGTTTAATCGGACAGGGATCTGACGAGCAGTACTTC. It translates to CASSLIGQGSDEQYF.

The genes are TRBV4-1 and TRBJ1-2; D unclear. The CDR3 loop spans 15 amino acids. Trimming removed 1 base at V and 4 bases at J, with 13 bases between. Germline V gene sequence: CDR1 MGHRA, CDR2 YSYEKL. Here the CDR3 DNA reads TGCGCCAGCAGCCAAGGCCCAGGTTTGGGCTATGGCTACACCTTC. This encodes CASSQGPGLGYGYTF.

This chain connects TRBV11-2 to TRBJ2-5; 9 bases map to TRBD2. The V segment lost 5 bases and the J segment 4 bases; nucleotides outside the gene matches: 11. The germline gives CDR1 SGHAT, CDR2 FQNNGV. This CDR3 is built from 16 residues. The CDR3 loop is CASSNPWGTSTETQYF. CDR3 nucleotides: TGTGCCAGCAGCAACCCGTGGGGGACTAGCACAGAGACCCAGTACTTC.

The chain combines TRBV27 with TRBJ1-6, with D possibly TRBD1 on 6 matching bases. This CDR3 is built from 14 residues. V lost 3 bases to trimming and J lost 8 bases, with 11 bases between them. CDR1 MNHEY and CDR2 SMNVEV come from the germline V gene (reference sequence). DNA of the CDR3: TGTGCCAGCAGTTTCACAGGGAGTCATTCACCCCTCCACTTT. Its translation is CASSFTGSHSPLHF.

With regard to this clone: This sample also contains other DNA sequences that code for the same CDR3. This rearrangement joins TRBV11-2 to TRBJ2-6; D perhaps matches TRBD2 (5 bases). Germline V gene lookup returns CDR1 SGHAT and CDR2 FQNNGV. The CDR3 sequence is 16 residues long. V was shortened by 1 base and J by 2 bases, with 9 bases between the two germline ends. CDR3 DNA sequence: TGTGCCAGCAGCTTAGGCCCGGGGACTGGGGCCAACGTCCTGACTTTC. Protein product: CASSLGPGTGANVLTF.